This T cell receptor (beta chain) was identified during a study of T cells in Graves' hyperthyroidism and ophthalmopathy. Study-level information: Peripheral blood was secured at the point of initial diagnosis, before any treatment.

Whole-study results and caveats: Among clonotypes expanded in thyroid above 0.001, most were also found in blood.

The table lists this clonotype with many counts. Its antigen is currently unknown. This CDR3 comprises 16 residues. Germline V CDR1 and CDR2: SGHRS, YFSETQ. The V end lost 0 bases, the J end lost 7 bases, and 17 bases lay between the germline ends. RNA transcripts gave rise to amplified TCR beta CDR3 regions. First-round RT-PCR targeting the TCR CDR3 was performed with the HTBI primer set. Using its own MiXCR run on the multiplex PCR reads, TCRdb lists one record per CDR3 protein. The sample contains more than 300,000 distinct CDR3 sequences, less than 20% of which appear only once. The gene calls are TRBV5-1 and TRBJ1-5; D perhaps matches TRBD1 (6 bases). The specimen was blood. The sequence came from a man aged 18 to 29 with Graves' ophthalmopathy. For the CDR3, the DNA is TGCGCCAGCAGCTTGGGGCCCGTGGGGGGCGGACAGCCCCAGCATTTT. Its translation: CASSLGPVGGGQPQHF.